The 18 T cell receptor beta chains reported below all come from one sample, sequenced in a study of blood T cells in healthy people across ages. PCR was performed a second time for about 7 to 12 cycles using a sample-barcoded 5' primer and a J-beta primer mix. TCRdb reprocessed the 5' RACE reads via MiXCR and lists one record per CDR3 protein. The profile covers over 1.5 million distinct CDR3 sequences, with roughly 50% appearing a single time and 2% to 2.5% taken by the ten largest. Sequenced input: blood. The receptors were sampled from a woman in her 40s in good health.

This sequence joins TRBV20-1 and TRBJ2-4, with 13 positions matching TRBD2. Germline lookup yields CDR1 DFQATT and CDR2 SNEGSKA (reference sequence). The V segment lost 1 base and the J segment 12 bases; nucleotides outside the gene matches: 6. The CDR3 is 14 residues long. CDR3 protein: CSARVTGLAGAQYF. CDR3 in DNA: TGCAGTGCTAGAGTCACTGGACTAGCGGGGGCTCAGTACTTC.

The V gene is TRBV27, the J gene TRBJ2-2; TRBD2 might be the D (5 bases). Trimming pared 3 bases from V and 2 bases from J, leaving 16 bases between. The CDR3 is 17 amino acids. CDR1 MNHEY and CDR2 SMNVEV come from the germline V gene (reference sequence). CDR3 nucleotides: TGTGCCAGCAGTTTGTCCTTTTCCGGGGTAAACACCGGGGAGCTGTTTTTT. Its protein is CASSLSFSGVNTGELFF.

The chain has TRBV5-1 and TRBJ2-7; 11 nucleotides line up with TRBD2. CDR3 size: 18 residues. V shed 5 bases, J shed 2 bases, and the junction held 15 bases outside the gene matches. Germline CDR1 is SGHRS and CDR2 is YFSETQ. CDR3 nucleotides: TGCGCCAGCAGTCAGGGGACTAGCGGCACTACTGACACCTACGAGCAGTACTTC. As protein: CASSQGTSGTTDTYEQYF.

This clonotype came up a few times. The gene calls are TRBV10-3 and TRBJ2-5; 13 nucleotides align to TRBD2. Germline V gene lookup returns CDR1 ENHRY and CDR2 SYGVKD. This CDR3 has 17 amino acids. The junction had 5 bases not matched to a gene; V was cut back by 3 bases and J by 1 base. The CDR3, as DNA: TGTGCCATCAGTGATCAAAGGACTAGCGGGAGCCAAGAGACCCAGTACTTC. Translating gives CAISDQRTSGSQETQYF.

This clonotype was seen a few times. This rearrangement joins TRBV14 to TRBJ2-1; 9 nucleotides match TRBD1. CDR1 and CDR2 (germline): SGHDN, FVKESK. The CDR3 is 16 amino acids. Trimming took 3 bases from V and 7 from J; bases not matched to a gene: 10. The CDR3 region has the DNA TGTGCCAGCAGCCACAGAATAGGGACAGGGCGAAATGAGCAGTTCTTC. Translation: CASSHRIGTGRNEQFF.

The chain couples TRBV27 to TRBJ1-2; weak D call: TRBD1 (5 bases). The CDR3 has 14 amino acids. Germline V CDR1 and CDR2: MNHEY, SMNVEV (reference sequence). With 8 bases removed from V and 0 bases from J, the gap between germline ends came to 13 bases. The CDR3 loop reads CASRATDPNYGYTF. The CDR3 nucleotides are TGTGCCAGCCGTGCGACAGACCCTAACTATGGCTACACCTTC.

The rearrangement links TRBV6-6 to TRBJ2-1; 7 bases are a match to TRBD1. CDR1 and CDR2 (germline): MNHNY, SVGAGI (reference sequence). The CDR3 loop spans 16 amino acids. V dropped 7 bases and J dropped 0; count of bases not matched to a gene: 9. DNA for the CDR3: TGTGCCAGCACCCAACAGGGGATGACCTCCTACAATGAGCAGTTCTTC. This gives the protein CASTQQGMTSYNEQFF.

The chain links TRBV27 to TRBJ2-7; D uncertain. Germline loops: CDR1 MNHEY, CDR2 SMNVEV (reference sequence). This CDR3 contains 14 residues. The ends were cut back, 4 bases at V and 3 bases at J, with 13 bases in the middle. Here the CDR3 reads CASSSTGPHYEQYF. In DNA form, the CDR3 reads TGTGCCAGCAGTTCTACCGGGCCTCACTACGAGCAGTACTTC.

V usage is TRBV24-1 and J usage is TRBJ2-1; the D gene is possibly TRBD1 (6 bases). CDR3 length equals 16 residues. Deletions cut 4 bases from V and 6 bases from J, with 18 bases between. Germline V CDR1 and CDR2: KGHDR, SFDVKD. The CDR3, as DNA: TGTGCCACCAGTGACTCGACAGGAACTCACGTCAATGAGCAGTTCTTC. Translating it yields CATSDSTGTHVNEQFF.

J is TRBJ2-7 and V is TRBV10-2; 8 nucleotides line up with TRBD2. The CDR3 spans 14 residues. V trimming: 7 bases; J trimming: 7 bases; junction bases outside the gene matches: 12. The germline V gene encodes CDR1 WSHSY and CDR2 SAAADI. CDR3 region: CASKLGLVNDEQYF. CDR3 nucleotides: TGCGCCAGCAAATTGGGACTAGTTAACGATGAGCAGTACTTC.

In nucleotides, the CDR3 is TGCAGTGCTAGAGAGCCCCAGGGAATGGGCAATCAGCCCCAGCATTTT. Its translation is CSAREPQGMGNQPQHF. V is TRBV20-1 and J is TRBJ1-5, with TRBD1 as a possible D gene (5 bases). Per the germline V gene, CDR1 is DFQATT and CDR2 is SNEGSKA (reference sequence). The CDR3 spans 16 residues. Trimming took 0 bases from V and 2 from J, leaving 14 bases between them.

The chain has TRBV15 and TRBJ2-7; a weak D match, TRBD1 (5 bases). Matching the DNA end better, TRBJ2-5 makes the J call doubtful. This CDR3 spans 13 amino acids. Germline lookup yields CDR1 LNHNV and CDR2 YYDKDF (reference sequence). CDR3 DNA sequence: TGTGCCACCAAGGACACCCTTGGGGAGACCCAGTACTTC. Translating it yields CATKDTLGETQYF.

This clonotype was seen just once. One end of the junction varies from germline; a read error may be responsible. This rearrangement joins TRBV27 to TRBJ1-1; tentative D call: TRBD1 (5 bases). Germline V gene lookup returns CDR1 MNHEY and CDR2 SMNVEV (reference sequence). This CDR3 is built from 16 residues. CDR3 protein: CASSSFTGTVNTKAFF. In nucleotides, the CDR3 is TGTGCCAGCAGCTCATTTACCGGGACCGTGAACACTAAAGCTTTCTTT.

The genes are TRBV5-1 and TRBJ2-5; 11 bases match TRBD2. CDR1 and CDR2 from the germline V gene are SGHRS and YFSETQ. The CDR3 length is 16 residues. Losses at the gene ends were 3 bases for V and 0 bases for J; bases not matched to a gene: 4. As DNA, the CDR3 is TGCGCCAGCAGCTCTCTGGGACTAGCGGACCAAGAGACCCAGTACTTC. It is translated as CASSSLGLADQETQYF.

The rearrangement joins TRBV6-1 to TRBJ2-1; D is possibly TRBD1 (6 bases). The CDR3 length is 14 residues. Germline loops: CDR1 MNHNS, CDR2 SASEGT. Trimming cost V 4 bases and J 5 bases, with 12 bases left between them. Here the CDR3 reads CASSVRGADNEQFF. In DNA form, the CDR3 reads TGTGCCAGCAGTGTCAGGGGTGCTGACAATGAGCAGTTCTTC.

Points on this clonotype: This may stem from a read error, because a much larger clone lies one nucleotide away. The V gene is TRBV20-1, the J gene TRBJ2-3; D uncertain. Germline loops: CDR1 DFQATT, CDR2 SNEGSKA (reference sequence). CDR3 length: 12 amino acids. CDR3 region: CSARTYTDTLYF. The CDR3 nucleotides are TGCAGTGCACGGACCTACACAGATACGCTGTATTTT.

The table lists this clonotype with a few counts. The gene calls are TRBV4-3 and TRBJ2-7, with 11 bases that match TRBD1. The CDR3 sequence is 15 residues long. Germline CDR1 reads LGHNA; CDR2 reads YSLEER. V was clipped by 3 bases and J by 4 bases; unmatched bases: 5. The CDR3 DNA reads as TGCGCCAGCAGCCACACGGGACAGGGGGTTTACGAGCAGTACTTC. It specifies CASSHTGQGVYEQYF.

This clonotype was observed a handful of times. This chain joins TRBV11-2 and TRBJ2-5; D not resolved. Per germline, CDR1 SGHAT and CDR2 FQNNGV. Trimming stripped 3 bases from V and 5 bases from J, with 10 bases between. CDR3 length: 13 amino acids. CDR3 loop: CASSFPGWETQYF. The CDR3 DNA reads TGTGCCAGCAGCTTCCCCGGTTGGGAGACCCAGTACTTC.